This entry lists 5 T cell receptor beta chains sequenced from one sample in a study of metastatic and nonmetastatic thyroid tumors (dated by TCRdb to 2018 to 2021). No patient had received any treatment before thyroid surgery. Library preparation employed PCR. The instrument given in TCRdb is Illumina HiSeq 4000. The raw public data were reprocessed by TCRdb itself: fastp quality trimming at Q25, MiXCR clonotype calling, in-frame beta chains only. For this sample there are more than 85,000 clones; approximately 9% appear just once. The leading ten clones occupy roughly 9% of the sample. Specimen: blood. These receptors were obtained from a female donor with papillary thyroid cancer or a benign thyroid nodule (not recorded which). Some clones in this sample may be carry-over from other donors' samples.

This clone was counted ten times or more. Additional DNA sequences in this sample encode the identical CDR3. The rearrangement uses TRBV11-2 and TRBJ2-4; D is perhaps TRBD1 (6 bases). Trimming pared 2 bases from V and 8 bases from J, leaving 16 bases between. The CDR3 contains 15 residues. The germline V gene encodes CDR1 SGHAT and CDR2 FQNNGV. This CDR3 is CASSLRHRVRDIQYF. Written as DNA, the CDR3 is TGTGCCAGCAGCTTACGCCACAGGGTGAGGGACATTCAGTACTTC.

There are many counts of this clone. The J gene is TRBJ2-2, the V gene TRBV9; TRBD1 matches 12 bases. The J segment lost 3 bases and the V segment lost 2 bases, leaving 8 bases of the junction unmatched. Germline CDR1 and CDR2: SGDLS and YYNGEE. CDR3 size: 18 residues. This chain's CDR3 is CASSVGQGARLDTGELFF. CDR3 DNA sequence: TGTGCCAGCAGCGTGGGACAGGGGGCACGTCTGGACACCGGGGAGCTGTTTTTT.

This clone was found many times. This chain connects TRBV5-1 to TRBJ2-2; 7 nucleotides agree with TRBD1. CDR1 SGHRS and CDR2 YFSETQ come from the germline V gene. J was trimmed by 3 bases and V by 5 bases; bases with no gene match: 4. CDR3 size: 14 residues. The chain's CDR3 is CASRRQGDTGELFF. CDR3 in DNA: TGCGCCAGCAGACGGCAGGGGGACACCGGGGAGCTGTTTTTT.

In regard to this clone: Since a much larger clone is just one base distant, this may be a read error. The chain recombines TRBV19 with TRBJ2-3; TRBD2 might be the D (6 bases). The V and J ends lost 7 bases and 8 bases respectively, with 16 bases between them. The germline V gene encodes CDR1 LNHDA and CDR2 SQIVND (reference sequence). The CDR3 spans 13 residues. DNA for the CDR3: TGTGCCAGTACAGAGGGGACTTCAAGTACGCAGTATTTT. It translates to CASTEGTSSTQYF.

This clone was counted ten times or more. The V and J genes are TRBV4-1 and TRBJ2-7, with 8 nucleotides matching TRBD2. The CDR3 is 15 residues long. V shed 1 base and J 2 bases; nucleotides not matched to a gene: 4. Germline V lookup: CDR1 MGHRA, CDR2 YSYEKL. The CDR3 region is CASSQVAAGAYEQYF. Written as DNA, the CDR3 is TGCGCCAGCAGCCAAGTGGCAGCGGGAGCCTACGAGCAGTACTTC.